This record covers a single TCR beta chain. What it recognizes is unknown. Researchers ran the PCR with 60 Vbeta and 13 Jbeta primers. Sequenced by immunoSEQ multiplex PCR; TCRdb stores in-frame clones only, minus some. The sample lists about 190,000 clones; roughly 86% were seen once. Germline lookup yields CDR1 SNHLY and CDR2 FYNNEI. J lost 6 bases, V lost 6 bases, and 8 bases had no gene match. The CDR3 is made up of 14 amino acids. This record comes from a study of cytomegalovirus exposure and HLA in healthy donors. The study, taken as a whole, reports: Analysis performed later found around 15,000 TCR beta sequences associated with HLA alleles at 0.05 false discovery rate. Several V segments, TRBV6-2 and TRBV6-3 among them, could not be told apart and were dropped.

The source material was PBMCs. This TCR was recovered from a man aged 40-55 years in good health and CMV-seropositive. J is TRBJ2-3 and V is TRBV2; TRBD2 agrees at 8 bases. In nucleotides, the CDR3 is TGTGCCAGCAGAATAACGGGGGGGCCGGATACGCAGTATTTT. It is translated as CASRITGGPDTQYF.